The clone carrying this TCR beta chain has just one count. This CDR3 spans 14 amino acids. The V gene's germline CDR1 is LGHDT and CDR2 YNNKEL (reference sequence). Deletions cut 5 bases from V and 5 bases from J, with 15 bases between. The assay was immunoSEQ multiplex PCR, and TCRdb's table has in-frame clones only and misses some. This table holds some 120,000 clones, 75% to 90% found once. The sample comes from a study of control samples from healthy donors and cancer patients. This chain joins TRBV3-1 (or the pseudogene TRBV3-2) and TRBJ1-1; D may be TRBD1 (5 bases). This receptor was taken from a woman between 50 and 59 years old with colorectal cancer. Specimen: PBMCs. For the CDR3, the DNA is TGTGCCAGCAGCAAGGGCCAGGGTTGGACTGAAGCTTTCTTT. Residues: CASSKGQGWTEAFF.